The rows below give T cell receptor beta chains drawn from one sample of a study of spatial heterogeneity in lung cancer. TCRdb processed the 5' RACE reads anew with MiXCR; each CDR3 protein has one entry. The sample records roughly 120,000 distinct CDR3 sequences, 12% being singletons. This sample comprised PBMCs, obtained at follow-up. All receptors derive from a male donor with early-stage non-small cell lung cancer. The conserved cysteine and the conserved F or W are not part of the CDR3 here.

TRBJ2-5 TRBV5-1 ASSLAGTSGETQY
TRBJ1-1 TRBV10-3 AITPGTGANTEAF
TRBJ1-3 TRBV7-9 ASSPQGDGRNTIY
TRBJ2-3 TRBV25-1 ASRAGRSTDTQY
TRBJ2-3 TRBV10-3 AISEGADTQY
TRBJ2-4 TRBV7-2 ASSPSPLRVGMAKNIQY
TRBJ1-6 TRBV7-8 ASSLAGGFSPLH
TRBJ1-2 TRBV6-2/TRBV6-3 ASTDPLPTGSNNDGYT
TRBJ2-7 TRBV29-1 SVGESHEQY
TRBJ1-1 TRBV6-5 ASSPSTGKAF
TRBJ1-2 TRBV20-1 SARDVIRNRLANYGYT
TRBJ2-1 TRBV20-1 SASKAGGAYNEQF
TRBJ1-5 TRBV20-1 SALRTGGNQPQH
TRBJ2-1 TRBV4-3 ASSQANGEQF
TRBJ2-3 TRBV6-6 ASLAEGDTQY
TRBJ2-1 TRBV20-1 SARRGSNHEQF
TRBJ2-4 TRBV4-3 ASSQDQGNIQY
TRBJ1-6 TRBV5-1 ASSFENSPLH
TRBJ1-5 TRBV7-8 ASSLAASNQPQH
TRBJ2-3 TRBV7-9 ASSRDRAADTQY
TRBJ1-5 TRBV6-5 ASSYDVRQPQH
TRBJ2-3 TRBV20-1 SARDIMGDTQY
TRBJ1-4 TRBV25-1 ASSPNRNEKLF
TRBJ2-1 TRBV18 ASSPGQNSYNEQF
TRBJ2-3 TRBV24-1 ATSEGGTRNTQY
TRBJ2-1 TRBV20-1 SARQAGVSYNEQF
TRBJ1-1 TRBV11-3 ASSLTGGVYTEAF
TRBJ2-1 TRBV3-1 ASSQDAQSRQF
TRBJ2-1 TRBV5-1 ASSQGGGSYNEQF
TRBJ1-1 TRBV5-4 ASSSGDTEAF
TRBJ1-4 TRBV5-1 ASSLRGTGSEKLF
TRBJ1-5 TRBV12-3/TRBV12-4 ASSPAVGPDSNQPQH